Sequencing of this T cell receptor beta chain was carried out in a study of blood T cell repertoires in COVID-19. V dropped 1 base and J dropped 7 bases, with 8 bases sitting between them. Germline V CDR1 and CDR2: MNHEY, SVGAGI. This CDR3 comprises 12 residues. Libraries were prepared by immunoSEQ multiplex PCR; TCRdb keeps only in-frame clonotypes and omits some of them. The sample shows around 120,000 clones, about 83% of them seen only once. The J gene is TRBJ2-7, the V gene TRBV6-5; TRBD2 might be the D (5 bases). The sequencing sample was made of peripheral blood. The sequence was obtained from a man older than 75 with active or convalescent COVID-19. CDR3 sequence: CASSYWSGEQYF. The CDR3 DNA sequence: TGTGCCAGCAGTTACTGGTCGGGGGAGCAGTACTTC.